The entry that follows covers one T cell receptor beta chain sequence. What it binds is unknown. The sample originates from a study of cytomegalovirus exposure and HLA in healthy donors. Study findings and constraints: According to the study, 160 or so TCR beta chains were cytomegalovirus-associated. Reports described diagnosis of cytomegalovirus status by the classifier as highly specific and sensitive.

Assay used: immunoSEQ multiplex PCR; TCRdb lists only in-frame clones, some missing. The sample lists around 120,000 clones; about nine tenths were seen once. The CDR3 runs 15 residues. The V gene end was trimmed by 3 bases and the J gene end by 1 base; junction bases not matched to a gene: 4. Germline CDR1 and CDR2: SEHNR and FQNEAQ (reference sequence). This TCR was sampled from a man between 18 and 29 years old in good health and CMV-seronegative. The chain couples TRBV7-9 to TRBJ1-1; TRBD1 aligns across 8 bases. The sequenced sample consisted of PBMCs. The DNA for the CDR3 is TGTGCCAGCAGCTTGTTAGGACAGGGGAACACTGAAGCTTTCTTT. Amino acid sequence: CASSLLGQGNTEAFF.